Listed below are T cell receptor beta chains from one sample, sequenced in a study of siplizumab effects on memory and regulatory T cells. Repertoires were generated with immunoSEQ multiplex PCR, while TCRdb's copy carries only in-frame clones and drops some. The data hold fewer than 110,000 clones, with around 90% observed a single time. Sequencing used non-Treg CD4+ T cells sorted from blood. Receptor source: a human donor in good health. The CDR3 runs from the conserved cysteine through the conserved F or W. The order of the fields is J gene, clone size, V gene, D gene, CDR3 protein, CDR3 DNA. A D gene is named only where the DNA matches it firmly. Not all rows give a size; the values are once, few, many and, for expanded clones, a class.

j_call: TRBJ2-7; clone_size: many; v_call: TRBV6-5; d_call: TRBD1; cdr3_aa: CASSYRDRGGNEQYF; cdr3_nt: TGTGCCAGCAGTTACCGGGACAGGGGGGGGAACGAGCAGTACTTC
j_call: TRBJ2-3; clone_size: -; v_call: TRBV19; d_call: TRBD2; cdr3_aa: CASSAGLASTDTQYF; cdr3_nt: TGTGCCAGTAGTGCGGGACTAGCGAGCACAGATACGCAGTATTTT
j_call: TRBJ1-2; clone_size: -; v_call: TRBV5-8; d_call: TRBD1; cdr3_aa: CASSSTGGNYYGYTF; cdr3_nt: TGTGCCAGCAGCTCGACAGGGGGGAATTACTATGGCTACACCTTC
j_call: TRBJ1-2; clone_size: once; v_call: TRBV10-3; d_call: -; cdr3_aa: CAITGRTTGNYGYTF; cdr3_nt: TGTGCCATCACCGGTCGCACTACGGGTAACTATGGCTACACCTTC
j_call: TRBJ1-2; clone_size: -; v_call: TRBV27; d_call: TRBD1; cdr3_aa: CASSLYVPTGIYNYGYTF; cdr3_nt: TGTGCCAGCAGTTTATACGTCCCGACAGGGATTTATAACTATGGCTACACCTTC
j_call: TRBJ2-1; clone_size: -; v_call: TRBV7-2; d_call: -; cdr3_aa: CASSLGSKNEQFF; cdr3_nt: TGTGCCAGCAGCTTAGGGAGTAAAAATGAGCAGTTCTTC
j_call: TRBJ1-1; clone_size: -; v_call: TRBV30; d_call: TRBD1; cdr3_aa: CAWSRQGASTEAFF; cdr3_nt: TGTGCCTGGAGCAGACAGGGGGCGAGCACTGAAGCTTTCTTT
j_call: TRBJ2-1; clone_size: once; v_call: TRBV19; d_call: TRBD2; cdr3_aa: CASSKGLAGENEQFF; cdr3_nt: TGTGCCAGTAGTAAGGGACTAGCGGGAGAAAATGAGCAGTTCTTC
j_call: TRBJ1-5; clone_size: -; v_call: TRBV10-3; d_call: TRBD1; cdr3_aa: CAISEVGQRPNQPQHF; cdr3_nt: TGTGCCATCAGTGAAGTGGGACAGAGACCTAATCAGCCCCAGCATTTT
j_call: TRBJ2-7; clone_size: -; v_call: TRBV2; d_call: -; cdr3_aa: CASSKQGPYEQYF; cdr3_nt: TGTGCCAGCAGTAAACAGGGTCCCTACGAGCAGTACTTC
j_call: TRBJ2-3; clone_size: -; v_call: TRBV14; d_call: TRBD2; cdr3_aa: CASSPVRGGGTDTQYF; cdr3_nt: TGTGCCAGCAGCCCCGTGAGGGGAGGGGGCACAGATACGCAGTATTTT
j_call: TRBJ2-5; clone_size: -; v_call: TRBV6-6; d_call: -; cdr3_aa: CASSRETQYF; cdr3_nt: TGTGCCAGCAGCCGGGAGACCCAGTACTTC
j_call: TRBJ1-4; clone_size: -; v_call: TRBV6-5; d_call: -; cdr3_aa: CASSYSGGNEKLFF; cdr3_nt: TGTGCCAGCAGTTACTCCGGGGGGAATGAAAAACTGTTTTTT
j_call: TRBJ2-7; clone_size: once; v_call: TRBV5-1; d_call: TRBD2; cdr3_aa: CASSGEGRGEQYF; cdr3_nt: TGCGCCAGCAGCGGGGAGGGTCGGGGCGAGCAGTACTTC
j_call: TRBJ1-2; clone_size: -; v_call: TRBV7-2; d_call: -; cdr3_aa: CASSLDTGVYGYTF; cdr3_nt: TGTGCCAGCAGCTTAGATACCGGGGTTTATGGCTACACCTTC
j_call: TRBJ1-1; clone_size: -; v_call: TRBV7-2; d_call: -; cdr3_aa: CAIKGGNTEAFF; cdr3_nt: TGTGCCATAAAGGGGGGGAACACTGAAGCTTTCTTT
j_call: TRBJ2-3; clone_size: -; v_call: TRBV19; d_call: TRBD2; cdr3_aa: CASAAGGADTQYF; cdr3_nt: TGTGCCTCGGCCGCGGGAGGTGCAGATACGCAGTATTTT
j_call: TRBJ2-1; clone_size: -; v_call: TRBV5-4; d_call: TRBD2; cdr3_aa: CASSRSGIYNEQFF; cdr3_nt: TGTGCCAGCAGCCGTAGCGGGATCTACAATGAGCAGTTCTTC
j_call: TRBJ1-5; clone_size: -; v_call: TRBV18; d_call: -; cdr3_aa: CASSPTSRVGNQPQHF; cdr3_nt: TGTGCCAGCTCACCTACGTCGCGGGTTGGCAATCAGCCCCAGCATTTT
j_call: TRBJ2-7; clone_size: -; v_call: TRBV5-1; d_call: TRBD2; cdr3_aa: CASSLEAGAYYEQYF; cdr3_nt: TGCGCCAGCAGCTTGGAAGCGGGAGCTTACTACGAGCAGTACTTC
j_call: TRBJ2-7; clone_size: -; v_call: TRBV18; d_call: -; cdr3_aa: CATRPGTSYEQYF; cdr3_nt: TGTGCCACTCGCCCCGGGACCTCCTACGAGCAGTACTTC
j_call: TRBJ2-7; clone_size: -; v_call: TRBV5-4; d_call: TRBD1; cdr3_aa: CASSPTRDRALREQYF; cdr3_nt: TGTGCCAGCAGCCCGACTCGGGACAGGGCCCTCCGCGAGCAGTACTTC
j_call: TRBJ2-7; clone_size: -; v_call: TRBV6-1; d_call: TRBD2; cdr3_aa: CASSGLGRVSYEQYF; cdr3_nt: TGTGCCAGCTCGGGACTAGGTAGGGTCTCCTACGAGCAGTACTTC
j_call: TRBJ1-1; clone_size: -; v_call: TRBV6-6; d_call: -; cdr3_aa: CASSRTMNTEAFF; cdr3_nt: TGTGCCAGCTCGAGGACGATGAACACTGAAGCTTTCTTT
j_call: TRBJ1-2; clone_size: -; v_call: TRBV9; d_call: TRBD1; cdr3_aa: CASSAGQGLYGYTF; cdr3_nt: TGTGCCAGCAGCGCCGGACAGGGTCTCTATGGCTACACCTTC
j_call: TRBJ2-5; clone_size: -; v_call: TRBV28; d_call: TRBD2; cdr3_aa: CTSSKSGRAVETQYF; cdr3_nt: TGTACCAGCAGCAAAAGCGGGAGGGCCGTCGAGACCCAGTACTTC
j_call: TRBJ2-2; clone_size: -; v_call: TRBV10-3; d_call: -; cdr3_aa: CAISDRENTGELFF; cdr3_nt: TGTGCCATCAGTGACAGGGAGAACACCGGGGAGCTGTTTTTT
j_call: TRBJ2-2; clone_size: -; v_call: TRBV19; d_call: -; cdr3_aa: CASDDFGELFF; cdr3_nt: TGTGCCAGTGACGATTTCGGGGAGCTGTTTTTT
j_call: TRBJ2-1; clone_size: -; v_call: TRBV5-1; d_call: -; cdr3_aa: CASSSAGSSYNEQFF; cdr3_nt: TGCGCCAGCAGCTCCGCCGGGAGCTCCTACAATGAGCAGTTCTTC
j_call: TRBJ2-5; clone_size: -; v_call: TRBV20-1; d_call: -; cdr3_aa: CSASQETQYF; cdr3_nt: TGCAGTGCTAGTCAAGAGACCCAGTACTTC
j_call: TRBJ2-1; clone_size: -; v_call: TRBV7-2; d_call: -; cdr3_aa: CASSLEIGGNEQFF; cdr3_nt: TGTGCCAGCAGCTTAGAGATAGGGGGGAATGAGCAGTTCTTC